The T cell receptor (beta chain) under discussion was sequenced for a study of cytomegalovirus exposure and HLA in healthy donors. The overall study: In a later analysis, the 100 to 150 validation repertoires were reported to have used the same platform as the 600 to 800 first-cohort repertoires.

The CDR3 totals 15 residues. V shed 3 bases and J 4 bases; nucleotides not matched to a gene: 2. Per germline, CDR1 MGHDK and CDR2 SYGVNS. Comments on this clone: Its antigen is not identified.

The assay was immunoSEQ multiplex PCR, and TCRdb's table has in-frame clones only and misses some. Here the sample spans 130,000 to 150,000 clones, roughly 87% being singletons. Whole-study findings and limits: Most TCR sequences were uncommon, yet certain public TCRs appeared in many donors. A later analysis found first-cohort TCR clusters tended to co-occur in the approximately 110 validation repertoires. The study recorded 164 TCR beta chains that were cytomegalovirus-associated.

What was sequenced was PBMCs. The rearrangement joins TRBV25-1 to TRBJ2-1; TRBD2 aligns across 11 bases. This TCR derives from a young man in good health and CMV-seropositive. CDR3 in DNA: TGTGCCAGCAGTGACCGACTAGCGGGGTACAATGAGCAGTTCTTC. Translated: CASSDRLAGYNEQFF.